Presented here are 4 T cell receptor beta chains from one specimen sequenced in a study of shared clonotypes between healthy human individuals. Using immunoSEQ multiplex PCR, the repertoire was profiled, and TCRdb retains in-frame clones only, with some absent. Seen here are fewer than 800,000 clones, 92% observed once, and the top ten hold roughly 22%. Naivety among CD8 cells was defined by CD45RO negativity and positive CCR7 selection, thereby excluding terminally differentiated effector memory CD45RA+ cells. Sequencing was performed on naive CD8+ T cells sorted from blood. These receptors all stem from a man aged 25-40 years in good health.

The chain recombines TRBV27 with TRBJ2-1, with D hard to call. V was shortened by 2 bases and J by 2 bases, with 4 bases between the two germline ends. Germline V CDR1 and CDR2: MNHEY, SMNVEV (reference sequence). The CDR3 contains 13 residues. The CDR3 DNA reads TGTGCCAGCAGTTTACGTGCCTACAATGAGCAGTTCTTC. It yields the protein CASSLRAYNEQFF.

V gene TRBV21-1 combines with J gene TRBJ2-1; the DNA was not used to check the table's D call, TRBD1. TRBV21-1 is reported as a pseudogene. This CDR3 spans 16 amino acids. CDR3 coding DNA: TGTGCCAGCAGTCTCGAGGGGGACAGAGTCCGCAATGAGCAGTTCTTC. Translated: CASSLEGDRVRNEQFF.

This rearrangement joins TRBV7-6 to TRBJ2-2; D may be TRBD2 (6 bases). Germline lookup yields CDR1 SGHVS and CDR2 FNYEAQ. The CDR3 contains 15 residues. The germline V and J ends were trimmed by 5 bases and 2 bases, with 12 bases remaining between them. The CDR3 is CASSPVGSNTGELFF. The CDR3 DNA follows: TGTGCCAGCAGCCCCGTCGGGAGTAACACCGGGGAGCTGTTTTTT. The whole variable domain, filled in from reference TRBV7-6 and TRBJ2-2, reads GAGVSQSPRYKVTKRGQDVALRCDPISGHVSLYWYRQALGQGPEFLTYFNYEAQQDKSGLPNDRFSAERPEGSISTLTIQRTEQRDSAMYRCASSPVGSNTGELFFGEGSRLTVL.

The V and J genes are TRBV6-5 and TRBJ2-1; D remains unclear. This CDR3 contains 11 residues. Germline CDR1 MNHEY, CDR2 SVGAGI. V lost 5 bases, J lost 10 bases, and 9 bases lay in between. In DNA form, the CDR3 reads TGTGCCAGCAGTCACCAGGACGAGCAGTTCTTC. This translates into CASSHQDEQFF.